This record looks at one T cell receptor beta chain sequence and its context. Its cognate antigen has yet to be identified. Nothing much larger sits one base from this clone, and base qualities are not available. This sample's time point label indicates: cells obtained before transplantation from donor or recipient. CD3+CD4+ and CD3+CD8+ populations were FACS-sorted from unstimulated pre-transplant donor and recipient cells taken from spleen or lymph nodes. The library was obtained by the immunoSEQ multiplex PCR assay. In most patients, genomic DNA was isolated using the Qiagen DNeasy Blood and Tissue Kit and sent frozen to Adaptive Biotechnologies for TCR sequencing. Adaptive Biotechnologies carried out high-throughput TCR-beta CDR3 sequencing of genomic DNA for most patients. In the authors' own workflow: TCR sequencing data for around 20 patients were retrieved from Adaptive's ImmunoSEQ software; a few other patients were processed with MiXCR and VDJtools. To correct CD4 versus CD8 sorting errors, any sequence found in both subsets at a frequency ratio below 5:1 was removed. CDR3 nucleotide sequences shared between donor and recipient were removed because the origin of such sequences could not be assigned. At least 2-fold expansion over unstimulated cells and a minimum CFSE-low frequency of 0.002% (template counts) or 0.001% (read counts) were required for clones to be classified as alloreactive. A clone was considered mappable if detected in the sequenced pre-transplant spleen, lymph node, or MLR CFSE-low populations of the donor or recipient. The cumulative frequency of alloreactive clones was calculated as a percentage of all sequences, weighted by copy number. In its TCRdb copy, this immuneACCESS table keeps in-frame sequences only and misses some clones. Where compared with another copy, unresolved V genes explain less than half of these, and the others have no known cause. That table furnishes V, J and clone size, whereas the DNA furnished D and trimming. A total of approximately 86,000 clones appear in this sample, less than 95% of them only once. About 0.4% of the sample is held by the ten biggest clonotypes.

These data belong to a study of graft-versus-host responses after intestinal transplantation (dated by TCRdb to about 2021). A note on the overall study: Recipients received multivisceral, liver-intestinal, or isolated intestinal transplants. Every recipient was given anti-thymocyte globulin induction, followed by about three years of maintenance tacrolimus and steroids. After intestinal transplantation, graft-versus-host and host-versus-graft alloreactive T cell clones in the graft, circulation and bone marrow were tracked using bulk TCR-beta CDR3 sequencing. Alloreactive clones were identified by sequencing pre-transplant mixed lymphocyte reaction products and comparing them with unstimulated pre-transplant donor and recipient T cells. Of the approximately 25 intestinal transplant recipients enrolled in the cohort, one of whom was a retransplant, a few patients without pretransplant specimens were excluded. A peak of at least 4% donor T cells among recipient peripheral blood mononuclear cells was the definition used for donor T cell macrochimerism. Rather than being sequenced by the commercial service, samples from three later patients were sequenced in-house on an Illumina MiSeq and processed with MiXCR.

The CDR3 contains 14 residues, cysteine and phenylalanine counted. Only the CDR3 DNA is retained, 42 bases long and in frame from the first base. V was cut back by 0 bases and J by 2 bases, leaving a gap of 8 bases between them. Reading the germline V gene (reference sequence) gives CDR1 MNHEY and CDR2 SMNVEV. What the authors observed across the whole study: Early after transplant, peak levels of circulating GvH clones were associated with declines in HvG clones. The conclusions were limited by the relatively low number and heterogeneity of the intestinal transplant patients. In patients with donor T cell macrochimerism, the allografts had high GvH to HvG T cell clonal ratios. GvH clones were found in recipient bone marrow, and some of the GvH clones appeared earlier in ileal mucosa or blood, which is consistent with an intestinal mucosal origin.

This sequence uses TRBV27 and TRBJ2-7; TRBD1 could be the D gene, as 5 bases match. The origin of this receptor is a human donor who was the organ donor for an intestinal transplant. The starting material was unstimulated CD8+ T cells sorted from spleen or lymph node cells, obtained before transplant. In nucleotides, the sequence is TGTGCCAGCAGTTTATCAGGGGTCCCCTACGAGCAGTACTTC. Its amino acids are CASSLSGVPYEQYF.